The 22 T cell receptor beta chains listed next were all sequenced from one sample in a study of blood T cell repertoires in COVID-19. TCRdb's table, derived via immunoSEQ multiplex PCR, lists solely in-frame clones and lacks some. The sample has under 150,000 clones, approximately 84% seen once. Specimen: peripheral blood. These receptors came from a woman between 50 and 59 years old who had recovered from COVID-19.

J is TRBJ1-1 and V is TRBV2, with D perhaps TRBD1 (5 bases). This CDR3 is 14 amino acids long. CDR1 and CDR2 (germline): SNHLY, FYNNEI. With 0 bases removed from V and 5 bases from J, the gap between germline ends came to 10 bases. CDR3 amino acids: CASSEALRGTEAFF. The CDR3 nucleotides are TGTGCCAGCAGTGAAGCGCTTCGGGGGACTGAAGCTTTCTTT.

This clone was counted at least ten times. The rearrangement links TRBV30 to TRBJ1-2, with D perhaps matching TRBD1 (5 bases). This CDR3 contains 13 residues. V gave up 5 bases and J gave up 5 bases, with 15 bases separating them. Germline values: CDR1 GTSNPN, CDR2 SVGIG (reference sequence). CDR3: CAWGYRRSYGYTF. CDR3 bases: TGTGCCTGGGGATACAGGAGATCATATGGCTACACCTTC.

The genes are TRBV7-2 and TRBJ2-3, with 9 bases identical to TRBD2. The CDR3 consists of 15 residues. Unmatched junction bases numbered 7, after V lost 1 base and J lost 8 bases. From germline, CDR1 is SGHTA and CDR2 FQGNSA. The CDR3 reads CASSLVAGGLGTQYF. Written as DNA, the CDR3 is TGTGCCAGCAGCTTAGTGGCGGGGGGGCTGGGTACGCAGTATTTT.

The chain combines TRBV18 with TRBJ1-1, with TRBD1 identical over 10 bases. Per germline, CDR1 KGHSH and CDR2 LQKENI. This CDR3 has 14 amino acids. With V trimmed by 3 bases and J by 5 bases, 3 bases remained unmatched. CDR3 nucleotides: TGTGCCAGCTCACCTGGGGGACAGGGGACTGAAGCTTTCTTT. Its translation is CASSPGGQGTEAFF.

V usage is TRBV11-2 and J usage is TRBJ2-1; D is perhaps TRBD2 (6 bases). The CDR3 has 16 amino acids. Germline CDR1 is SGHAT and CDR2 is FQNNGV. With 5 bases removed from V and 4 bases from J, the gap between germline ends came to 18 bases. The CDR3 spells CASSPGSSEEYNEQFF. The CDR3 DNA reads as TGTGCCAGCAGCCCAGGATCTAGCGAAGAGTACAATGAGCAGTTCTTC.

The genes are TRBV27 and TRBJ2-7, with 7 bases that match TRBD1. J gave up 2 bases and V 5 bases, and 15 bases lay outside the gene matches. CDR3 length: 17 amino acids. The germline CDR1 and CDR2 sequences are MNHEY and SMNVEV (reference sequence). The CDR3 region is CASSPPSRGRGPYEQYF. The CDR3 DNA sequence: TGTGCCAGCAGTCCCCCTAGTAGGGGGCGCGGACCCTACGAGCAGTACTTC.

The genes are TRBV20-1 and TRBJ1-1, with no clear D. V lost 3 bases and J lost 1, with 9 bases in between. This CDR3 is built from 13 residues. Germline CDR1 DFQATT, CDR2 SNEGSKA (reference sequence). The chain's CDR3 is CSASRSSNTEAFF. The CDR3 region has the DNA TGCAGTGCTAGTCGTTCTTCGAACACTGAAGCTTTCTTT.

The chain employs TRBV20-1 and TRBJ1-1; the match to TRBD1 covers 7 bases. Per germline, CDR1 DFQATT and CDR2 SNEGSKA (reference sequence). CDR3 length: 14 amino acids. The V gene end was trimmed by 3 bases and the J gene end by 5 bases; junction bases not matched to a gene: 9. CDR3 residues: CSASPVAGGTEAFF. CDR3 nucleotides: TGCAGTGCTAGTCCCGTGGCAGGGGGGACTGAAGCTTTCTTT.

This chain uses TRBV5-6 with TRBJ1-6; 9 positions agree with TRBD1. J gave up 9 bases and V 2 bases, and 6 bases lay outside the gene matches. The CDR3 contains 15 residues. The germline CDR1 and CDR2 sequences are SGHDT and YYEEEE. The CDR3: CASSFRDRVISPLHF. CDR3 DNA sequence: TGTGCCAGCAGCTTCCGGGACAGGGTTATTTCACCCCTCCACTTT.

This chain connects TRBV7-9 to TRBJ2-3, with 8 nucleotides matching TRBD1. J gave up 3 bases and V 2 bases, and 4 bases lay outside the gene matches. The CDR3 runs to 15 residues. CDR1 is SEHNR, CDR2 FQNEAQ, per germline (reference sequence). This CDR3 reads CASSLWRTGTDTQYF. The CDR3 DNA sequence: TGTGCCAGCAGCTTATGGAGGACAGGGACAGATACGCAGTATTTT.

The chain has TRBV7-9 and TRBJ1-6, with 8 bases that match TRBD1. There are 14 residues in the CDR3. J gave up 6 bases and V 5 bases, and 3 bases lay outside the gene matches. CDR1 and CDR2 (germline): SEHNR, FQNEAQ (reference sequence). The CDR3 bases are TGTGCCAGCAGCGACAGGGGAGGTAATTCACCCCTCCACTTT. This encodes CASSDRGGNSPLHF.

CDR3 nucleotides: TGTGCCATCAGCCCCGGGACAGGGGGCTTTAACACTGAAGCTTTCTTT. This encodes CAISPGTGGFNTEAFF. J is TRBJ1-1 and V is TRBV10-3, with 12 nucleotides matching TRBD1. Germline trimming cut 6 bases from V and 2 bases from J; bases unmatched to any gene: 7. Germline V gene data show CDR1 as ENHRY and CDR2 as SYGVKD. The CDR3 has 16 amino acids.

This chain uses TRBV7-2 with TRBJ2-2; TRBD1 aligns across 7 bases. The CDR3 sequence is 17 residues long. Germline CDR1 SGHTA, CDR2 FQGNSA. V was pared by 4 bases and J by 5 bases, with 13 bases of the junction left unmatched. The CDR3 reads CASSSRTGPYLTGELFF. Written as DNA, the CDR3 is TGTGCCAGCAGCTCCCGGACAGGCCCATACCTTACCGGGGAGCTGTTTTTT.

As for this clone: At one end the junction does not follow the germline gene, possibly because of a read error. The V gene is TRBV7-2, the J gene TRBJ1-1, with 10 positions matching TRBD1. Germline lookup yields CDR1 SGHTA and CDR2 FQGNSA. The CDR3 runs 13 residues. This chain's CDR3 is CASSSDTRDRGHF. Written as DNA, the CDR3 is TGTGCCAGCAGCTCAGATACCCGGGACAGGGGACACTTT.

The chain couples TRBV10-3 to TRBJ1-1, with a weak D call TRBD1 (5 bases). Between the trimmed V and J ends, which lost 10 bases and 5 bases, there was a span of 14 bases. Germline V lookup: CDR1 ENHRY, CDR2 SYGVKD. The CDR3 covers 12 residues. The CDR3 protein is CATTGAGTEAFF. In DNA, the CDR3 is TGTGCCACCACAGGTGCGGGGACTGAAGCTTTCTTT.

This chain joins TRBV19 and TRBJ1-2, with D perhaps matching TRBD1 (5 bases). The CDR3 runs 13 residues. Germline-derived CDR1 and CDR2 are LNHDA and SQIVND (reference sequence). V gave up 7 bases and J gave up 7 bases, with 16 bases separating them. Here the CDR3 reads CASTPGGAGGYTF. The CDR3 region has the DNA TGTGCCAGTACCCCGGGTGGGGCTGGTGGCTACACCTTC.

This rearrangement joins TRBV7-3 to TRBJ2-1; 7 nucleotides agree with TRBD2. Germline CDR1 and CDR2: SGHTA and FQGTGA. J lost 7 bases, V lost 1 base, and 7 bases had no gene match. This CDR3 comprises 15 residues. DNA of the CDR3: TGTGCCAGCAGCTTAATGTCTAGCGGTTTAAATGAGCAGTTCTTC. It is translated as CASSLMSSGLNEQFF. Drawing the rest from reference TRBV7-3 and TRBJ2-1, the complete variable domain is GAGVSQTPSNKVTEKGKYVELRCDPISGHTALYWYRQSLGQGPEFLIYFQGTGAADDSGLPNDRFFAVRPEGSVSTLKIQRTERGDSAVYLCASSLMSSGLNEQFFGPGTRLTVL.

The gene calls are TRBV28 and TRBJ1-1; TRBD1 aligns across 8 bases. Per the germline V gene, CDR1 is MDHEN and CDR2 is SYDVKM. This CDR3 contains 14 residues. Trimming removed 5 bases from V and 4 bases from J; junction bases left unmatched: 6. The CDR3 reads CASSPGGAGTEAFF. CDR3 bases: TGTGCCAGCAGTCCAGGGGGCGCGGGCACTGAAGCTTTCTTT.

By proportion, this clone is medium-sized. The V gene is TRBV4-3, the J gene TRBJ2-1; 8 bases line up with TRBD2. Germline assignment: CDR1 LGHNA and CDR2 YSLEER. The CDR3 contains 19 residues. Trimming cost V 0 bases and J 2 bases; bases outside gene matches: 12. The CDR3 reads CASSQELALLAAPYNEQFF. The CDR3 DNA follows: TGCGCCAGCAGCCAAGAATTGGCTCTACTAGCGGCCCCCTACAATGAGCAGTTCTTC.

The chain combines TRBV5-1 with TRBJ2-1, with 10 bases lining up with TRBD1. Germline V CDR1 and CDR2: SGHRS, YFSETQ. J gave up 4 bases and V 4 bases, and 5 bases lay outside the gene matches. The CDR3 has 15 residues. This CDR3 is CASSPGTGDYNEQFF. Here the CDR3 DNA reads TGCGCCAGCAGCCCGGGGACAGGGGATTACAATGAGCAGTTCTTC.

V and J are TRBV11-3 and TRBJ1-2, with 7 bases matching TRBD1. This CDR3 region has 15 residues. Trimming took 5 bases from V and 2 from J; bases not matched to a gene: 8. From germline, CDR1 is SGHNT and CDR2 YENEEA. CDR3 region: CASSKPGQPNYGYTF. Written as DNA, the CDR3 is TGTGCCAGCAGCAAACCGGGACAGCCGAACTATGGCTACACCTTC. The full variable domain, in which reference TRBV11-3 and TRBJ1-2 provide the parts outside the CDR3, is EAGVVQSPRYKIIEKKQPVAFWCNPISGHNTLYWYLQNLGQGPELLIRYENEEAVDDSQLPKDRFSAERLKGVDSTLKIQPAELGDSAVYLCASSKPGQPNYGYTFGSGTRLTVV.

V is TRBV28 and J is TRBJ1-6; 10 bases agree with TRBD1. Germline loops: CDR1 MDHEN, CDR2 SYDVKM. V was clipped by 6 bases and J by 10 bases; unmatched bases: 12. This CDR3 has 16 amino acids. CDR3 region: CASRVGTGVVRSPLHF. CDR3 in DNA: TGTGCCAGCAGAGTTGGGACAGGGGTGGTCCGGTCACCCCTCCACTTT.